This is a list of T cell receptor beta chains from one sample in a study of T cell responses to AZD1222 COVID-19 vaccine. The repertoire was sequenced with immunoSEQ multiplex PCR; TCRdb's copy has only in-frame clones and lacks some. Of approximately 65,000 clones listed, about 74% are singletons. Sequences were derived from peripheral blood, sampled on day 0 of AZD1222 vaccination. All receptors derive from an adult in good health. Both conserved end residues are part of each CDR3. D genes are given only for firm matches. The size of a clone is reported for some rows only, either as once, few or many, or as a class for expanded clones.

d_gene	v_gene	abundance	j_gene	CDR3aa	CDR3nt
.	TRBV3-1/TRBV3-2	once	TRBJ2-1	CASSLRSINNEQFF	TGTGCCAGCAGCCTCCGGAGCATTAACAATGAGCAGTTCTTC
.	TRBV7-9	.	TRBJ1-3	CASSLSGNTIYF	TGTGCCAGCAGCTTGAGCGGAAACACCATATATTTT
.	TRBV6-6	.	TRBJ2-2	CASSFRQGRGGELFF	TGTGCCAGCAGTTTCCGACAGGGGAGGGGCGGGGAGCTGTTTTTT
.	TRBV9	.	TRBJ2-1	CASSRVGSSYNEQFF	TGTGCCAGCAGTAGAGTTGGTAGCTCCTACAATGAGCAGTTCTTC
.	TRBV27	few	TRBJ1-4	CASSLSITGEKLFF	TGTGCCAGCAGTTTATCTATCACTGGCGAAAAACTGTTTTTT
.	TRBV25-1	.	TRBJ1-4	CASLEDRKLFF	TGTGCCAGCCTCGAGGACCGAAAACTGTTTTTT
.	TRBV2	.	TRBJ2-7	CANRLTGSYEQYF	TGTGCCAACCGCCTGACAGGTTCCTACGAGCAGTACTTC
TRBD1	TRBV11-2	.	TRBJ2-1	CASSARTGDSEQFF	TGTGCCAGCAGCGCAAGGACAGGGGACAGTGAGCAGTTCTTC
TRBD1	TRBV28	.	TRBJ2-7	CASRPPGQGILWQYF	TGTGCCAGCAGGCCACCGGGACAGGGAATACTATGGCAGTACTTC
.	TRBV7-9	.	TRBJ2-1	CASPKGPRDEQFF	TGTGCCAGCCCCAAGGGGCCTAGGGATGAGCAGTTCTTC
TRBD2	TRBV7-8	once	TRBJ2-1	CASSPSGGDNEQFF	TGTGCCAGCAGCCCTAGCGGGGGGGACAATGAGCAGTTCTTC
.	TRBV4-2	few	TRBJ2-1	CASSQVGGSYNEQFF	TGTGCCAGCAGCCAAGTAGGGGGCTCCTACAATGAGCAGTTCTTC
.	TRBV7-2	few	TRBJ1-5	CASSSGGNQPQHF	TGTGCCAGCAGCTCGGGGGGCAATCAGCCCCAGCATTTT
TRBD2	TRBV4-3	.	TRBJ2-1	CASSQGLAGSYNEQFF	TGCGCCAGCAGCCAAGGACTAGCGGGCTCCTACAATGAGCAGTTCTTC
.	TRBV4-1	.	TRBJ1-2	CASSQYNGYTF	TGCGCCAGCAGCCAATACAATGGCTACACCTTC
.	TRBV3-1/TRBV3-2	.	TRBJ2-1	CASSQGGRYNEQFF	TGTGCCAGCAGCCAAGGTGGTCGATACAATGAGCAGTTCTTC
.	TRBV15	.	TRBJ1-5	CATSRDRRPQHF	TGTGCCACCAGCAGAGATCGTCGGCCCCAGCATTTT
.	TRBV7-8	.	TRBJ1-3	CASSLGPSSGNTIYF	TGTGCCAGCAGCTTAGGACCGAGCTCTGGAAACACCATATATTTT
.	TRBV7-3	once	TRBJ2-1	CASSLRPGAGEQFF	TGTGCCAGCAGTTTAAGACCAGGGGCGGGTGAGCAGTTCTTC
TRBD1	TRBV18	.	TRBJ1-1	CASSRQGSDTEAFF	TGTGCCAGCTCGCGACAGGGGTCGGACACTGAAGCTTTCTTT
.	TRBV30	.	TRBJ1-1	CAWKGSLNTEAFF	TGTGCCTGGAAGGGTAGTTTGAACACTGAAGCTTTCTTT
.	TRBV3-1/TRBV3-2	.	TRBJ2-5	CASSRGLGAETQYF	TGTGCCAGCAGCCGAGGCCTTGGGGCAGAGACCCAGTACTTC
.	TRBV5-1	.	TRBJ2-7	CASSLAVAGGTYEQYF	TGCGCCAGCAGCTTGGCCGTGGCAGGAGGAACCTACGAGCAGTACTTC
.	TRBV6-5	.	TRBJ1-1	CASSLRGVSTEAFF	TGTGCCAGCAGTCTACGTGGGGTATCCACTGAAGCTTTCTTT
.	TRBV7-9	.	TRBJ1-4	CASSLDWGTNEKLFF	TGTGCCAGCAGCTTAGATTGGGGGACCAATGAAAAACTGTTTTTT
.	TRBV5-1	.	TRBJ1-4	CASSSQGREKLFF	TGCGCCAGCAGCTCTCAGGGACGGGAAAAACTGTTTTTT
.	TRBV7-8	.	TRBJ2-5	CASSLGDLGFTAQYF	TGTGCCAGCAGCTTAGGTGACCTAGGTTTTACGGCCCAGTACTTC
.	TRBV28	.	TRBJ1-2	CASRRDGYTF	TGTGCCAGCAGAAGAGATGGCTACACCTTC
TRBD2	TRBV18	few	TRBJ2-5	CASSPGGVQETQYF	TGTGCCAGCTCACCGGGGGGGGTCCAAGAGACCCAGTACTTC
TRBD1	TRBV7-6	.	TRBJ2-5	CASSPGQVETQYF	TGTGCCAGCAGCCCTGGACAGGTTGAGACCCAGTACTTC
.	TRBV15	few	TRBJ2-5	CATSRGRGTETQYF	TGTGCCACCAGCAGAGGGAGGGGGACAGAGACCCAGTACTTC
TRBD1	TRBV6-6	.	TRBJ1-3	CASSYLTGSGNTIYF	TGTGCCAGCAGTTACTTGACAGGGTCTGGAAACACCATATATTTT
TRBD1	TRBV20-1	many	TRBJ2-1	CSASWGQGEFF	TGCAGTGCATCGTGGGGGCAGGGGGAGTTCTTC